The 32 T cell receptor beta chains given below trace back to one sample, sequenced in a study of spatial heterogeneity in lung cancer. TCRdb fed the 5' RACE reads into MiXCR, producing one record per CDR3 protein. The repertoire holds 15,000 to 20,000 distinct CDR3 sequences, with 20% to 25% as singletons. This sample's time point: sample taken at primary tumor resection. Whole RNA was taken from tumor, nontumor lung or frozen PBMC; it was then sequenced unsorted. This specimen was PBMCs, taken at surgery. Receptors were obtained from a female donor with early-stage non-small cell lung cancer.

This clonotype was found once. This may be a read error, as it is one base from a much larger clone. V is TRBV20-1 and J is TRBJ2-4, with 8 bases fitting TRBD2. Germline V gene lookup returns CDR1 DFQATT and CDR2 SNEGSKA (reference sequence). The CDR3 is made up of 15 amino acids. The CDR3 DNA reads TGCAGAGCTAGGGTACCCACTAGCGGCGGAGACATTCAGTACTTC. Residues: CRARVPTSGGDIQYF.

The rearrangement uses TRBV7-3 and TRBJ1-1; tentative D call: TRBD1 (6 bases). V gave up 2 bases and J gave up 2 bases, with 21 bases separating them. CDR1 and CDR2 from the germline V gene are SGHTA and FQGTGA. The CDR3 totals 18 residues. The CDR3 nucleotides read TGTGCCAGCAGCTTAGAGGCCGGGCTCAGGGACATAAACACTGAAGCTTTCTTT. The encoded protein is CASSLEAGLRDINTEAFF.

Ten or more counts support this clonotype. This rearrangement joins TRBV20-1 to TRBJ1-3; a possible D gene is TRBD1 (5 bases). Germline CDR1 DFQATT, CDR2 SNEGSKA (reference sequence). The CDR3 spans 16 residues. The germline V and J ends were trimmed by 0 bases and 4 bases, with 16 bases remaining between them. This CDR3 reads CSARDHQSGGGNTIYF. For the CDR3, the DNA is TGCAGTGCTAGAGATCACCAGTCGGGGGGAGGAAACACCATATATTTT.

This clonotype was counted once. V is TRBV20-1 and J is TRBJ1-1; 10 positions match TRBD1. The CDR3 extends over 14 amino acids. Germline V gives CDR1 DFQATT, CDR2 SNEGSKA (reference sequence). After removal of 4 bases from V and 5 bases from J, the junction contained 7 bases not matched to a gene. CDR3 region: CSAINWDRGTEAFF. The CDR3 nucleotides read TGCAGTGCTATTAACTGGGACAGGGGAACTGAAGCTTTCTTT.

Ten or more counts support this clonotype. The chain recombines TRBV5-1 with TRBJ2-1; 12 bases map to TRBD2. The germline V gene has CDR1 SGHRS and CDR2 YFSETQ. Trimming cost V 0 bases and J 6 bases; bases outside gene matches: 4. This CDR3 region has 16 residues. The CDR3 nucleotides are TGCGCCAGCAGCTTGGTTCCTAGCGGGAGGGCCAATGAGCAGTTCTTC. Translating gives CASSLVPSGRANEQFF.

By share of the sample, this clonotype is medium-sized. The chain combines TRBV7-2 with TRBJ2-1, with D tentatively TRBD1 (5 bases). V was shortened by 8 bases and J by 0 bases, with 11 bases between the two germline ends. CDR3 length: 14 residues. Germline V gives CDR1 SGHTA, CDR2 FQGNSA. The CDR3 bases are TGTGCCAGCGGAATAGGGGCCTCCTACAATGAGCAGTTCTTC. Translating gives CASGIGASYNEQFF.

At least ten counts were recorded for this clonotype. The chain is built from TRBV6-6 and TRBJ2-7, with TRBD1 as a possible D gene (5 bases). CDR3 length: 17 residues. CDR1 and CDR2 (germline): MNHNY, SVGAGI (reference sequence). V was pared by 1 base and J by 4 bases, with 20 bases between. CDR3 sequence: CASSYFETAGRSYEQYF. CDR3 DNA sequence: TGTGCCAGCAGTTACTTCGAGACAGCAGGCCGGTCTTACGAGCAGTACTTC.

This clonotype was counted many times. This chain joins TRBV28 and TRBJ1-1; maybe TRBD1 (6 bases). V shed 1 base and J shed 1 base, with 7 bases lying between them. This CDR3 has 14 residues. Germline values: CDR1 MDHEN, CDR2 SYDVKM. The CDR3 region is CASSLSGANTEAFF. CDR3 nucleotides: TGTGCCAGCAGTTTATCAGGGGCGAACACTGAAGCTTTCTTT. Together with reference TRBV28 and TRBJ1-1, the CDR3 gives the full variable domain: DVKVTQSSRYLVKRTGEKVFLECVQDMDHENMFWYRQDPGLGLRLIYFSYDVKMKEKGDIPEGYSVSREKKERFSLILESASTNQTSMYLCASSLSGANTEAFFGQGTRLTVV.

As DNA, the CDR3 is TGTGCCAGCAGTGAGCCCGGGACTAGCCTCGGGGAGCTGTTTTTT. Translation gives CASSEPGTSLGELFF. The gene calls are TRBV6-5 and TRBJ2-2; 9 positions match TRBD2. Germline lookup yields CDR1 MNHEY and CDR2 SVGAGI. The CDR3 is made up of 15 amino acids. Trimming at V came to 5 bases and at J to 7 bases, leaving 8 bases not matched to a gene.

By sample share, this clonotype is medium-sized. The J gene is TRBJ2-1, the V gene TRBV7-2; 8 bases agree with TRBD2. The CDR3 spans 14 residues. V shed 5 bases, J shed 4 bases, and the junction held 4 bases outside the gene matches. In germline, CDR1 is SGHTA, CDR2 FQGNSA. The CDR3 DNA follows: TGTGCCAGCAGCCTCTCTAGCGGGTACAATGAGCAGTTCTTC. Its translation: CASSLSSGYNEQFF.

This clonotype has ten or more counts. The rearrangement joins TRBV6-6 to TRBJ1-1; tentatively, D is TRBD1 (5 bases). There are 12 residues in the CDR3. Looked up from germline, CDR1 is MNHNY and CDR2 is SVGAGI (reference sequence). V lost 6 bases to trimming and J lost 9 bases, with 14 bases between them. CDR3 DNA: TGTGCCAGCAGCGCCGGGACTAGTAAAGCTTTCTTT. Translation: CASSAGTSKAFF.

The chain has TRBV20-1 and TRBJ1-6, with D possibly matching TRBD1 (5 bases). CDR1 DFQATT and CDR2 SNEGSKA come from the germline V gene (reference sequence). V dropped 2 bases and J dropped 7 bases, with 15 bases sitting between them. CDR3 length equals 15 residues. The CDR3 DNA reads as TGCAGTGCTAGACCGGCCGGGACTCCAAATTCACCCCTCCACTTT. This codes for CSARPAGTPNSPLHF.

Judged by abundance, this clonotype is medium-sized. The chain links TRBV29-1 to TRBJ1-6; TRBD1 matches at 10 bases. Per germline, CDR1 SQVTM and CDR2 ANQGSEA. This CDR3 spans 13 amino acids. V gave up 5 bases and J gave up 9 bases; unmatched junction bases: 4. The CDR3 loop reads CSVRDRGSSPLHF. In nucleotides, the CDR3 is TGCAGCGTTCGGGACAGGGGAAGTTCACCCCTCCACTTT. The variable domain in full, completed from reference TRBV29-1 and TRBJ1-6, reads SAVISQKPSRDICQRGTSLTIQCQVDSQVTMMFWYRQQPGQSLTLIATANQGSEATYESGFVIDKFPISRPNLTFSTLTVSNMSPEDSSIYLCSVRDRGSSPLHFGNGTRLTVT.

This clonotype was found many times. In DNA, the CDR3 is TGTGCCAGCAGTGAACTTGGAGGAACAGATACGCAGTATTTT. Translating it yields CASSELGGTDTQYF. The rearrangement joins TRBV2 to TRBJ2-3, with TRBD2 as a possible D gene (5 bases). This CDR3 spans 14 amino acids. Germline V lookup: CDR1 SNHLY, CDR2 FYNNEI. Trimming stripped 2 bases from V and 3 bases from J, with 9 bases between.

This rearrangement joins TRBV7-8 to TRBJ2-5, with D perhaps matching TRBD1 (5 bases). Trimming removed 5 bases from V and 0 bases from J, with 19 bases in between. The CDR3 has 17 amino acids. Per germline, CDR1 SGHVS and CDR2 FQNEAQ. CDR3 DNA sequence: TGTGCCAGCAGCGCCATCGCCAGCTCGACAGACCAAGAGACCCAGTACTTC. The encoded protein is CASSAIASSTDQETQYF.

The gene calls are TRBV19 and TRBJ1-2; TRBD1 matches 7 bases. This CDR3 spans 15 amino acids. CDR1 and CDR2 (germline): LNHDA, SQIVND (reference sequence). Germline trimming cut 5 bases from V and 6 bases from J; bases unmatched to any gene: 12. The CDR3 DNA reads TGTGCCAGTAGTGACGATCGACAGGGCAGGAATGGCTACACCTTC. This encodes CASSDDRQGRNGYTF. Looking up the rest from reference TRBV19 and TRBJ1-2 gives the full variable domain: DGGITQSPKYLFRKEGQNVTLSCEQNLNHDAMYWYRQDPGQGLRLIYYSQIVNDFQKGDIAEGYSVSREKKESFPLTVTSAQKNPTAFYLCASSDDRQGRNGYTFGSGTRLTVV.

At least ten counts were recorded for this clonotype. The V gene is TRBV7-2, the J gene TRBJ1-1, with D unclear. Germline CDR1 SGHTA, CDR2 FQGNSA. CDR3 size: 11 residues. V was clipped by 0 bases and J by 8 bases, with 4 bases between them. The CDR3 is CASSLATEAFF. CDR3 bases: TGTGCCAGCAGCTTAGCGACAGAAGCTTTCTTT.

This clonotype is medium-sized. The chain combines TRBV5-1 with TRBJ1-1, with 8 nucleotides matching TRBD1. J was trimmed by 11 bases and V by 0 bases; bases with no gene match: 6. CDR1 and CDR2 (germline): SGHRS, YFSETQ. CDR3 length: 13 residues. The CDR3 loop is CASSLDGQGSAFF. DNA of the CDR3: TGCGCCAGCAGCTTGGACGGACAGGGATCTGCTTTCTTT.

The rearrangement uses TRBV6-5 and TRBJ2-7, with 12 bases matching TRBD2. CDR3 size: 15 residues. Germline trimming cut 6 bases from V and 3 bases from J; bases unmatched to any gene: 6. Germline CDR1 reads MNHEY; CDR2 reads SVGAGI. The CDR3 sequence: CASSGSSGRVYEQYF. In DNA, the CDR3 is TGTGCCAGCAGCGGGTCTAGCGGGAGGGTCTACGAGCAGTACTTC.

This clonotype was found a few times. This sequence joins TRBV3-1 and TRBJ1-2; D remains unclear. The germline V and J ends were trimmed by 2 bases and 8 bases, with 12 bases remaining between them. Germline CDR1 and CDR2: LGHDT and YNNKEL (reference sequence). The CDR3 spans 13 residues. The CDR3: CASSQTRQGGYTF. DNA of the CDR3: TGTGCCAGCAGCCAAACCCGGCAAGGGGGCTACACCTTC.

This clonotype was detected many times. The chain employs TRBV7-9 and TRBJ2-5; unclear D gene. Trimming removed 0 bases at V and 3 bases at J, with 8 bases between. The length of the CDR3 is 14 residues. Germline CDR1 reads SEHNR; CDR2 reads FQNEAQ (reference sequence). The CDR3 loop reads CASSLARLEETQYF. The DNA for the CDR3 is TGTGCCAGCAGCTTAGCGCGGCTAGAAGAGACCCAGTACTTC.

This clonotype was recorded at least ten times. The rearrangement links TRBV27 to TRBJ1-6; possible D gene TRBD1, 5 bases. V was pared by 5 bases and J by 10 bases, with 12 bases between. Per the germline V gene, CDR1 is MNHEY and CDR2 is SMNVEV (reference sequence). The CDR3 spans 13 residues. This CDR3 reads CASSLTRESPLHF. CDR3 in DNA: TGTGCCAGCAGTCTGACCAGGGAGTCACCCCTCCACTTT.

This clonotype was seen ten or more times. The rearrangement uses TRBV19 and TRBJ1-1, with TRBD1 as a possible D gene (6 bases). This CDR3 has 14 residues. Germline V CDR1 and CDR2: LNHDA, SQIVND (reference sequence). Trimming shortened V by 7 bases and J by 8 bases, and 20 bases separated the two germline ends. CDR3 protein: CASTKRGQGREAFF. Here the CDR3 DNA reads TGTGCCAGTACCAAGAGAGGGCAGGGGAGGGAAGCTTTCTTT. The variable domain in full, with the rest retrieved from reference TRBV19 and TRBJ1-1, is DGGITQSPKYLFRKEGQNVTLSCEQNLNHDAMYWYRQDPGQGLRLIYYSQIVNDFQKGDIAEGYSVSREKKESFPLTVTSAQKNPTAFYLCASTKRGQGREAFFGQGTRLTVV.

This clonotype was seen many times. The J gene is TRBJ2-3, the V gene TRBV7-6, with D possibly matching TRBD2 (6 bases). This CDR3 region has 14 residues. Germline lookup yields CDR1 SGHVS and CDR2 FNYEAQ. With 5 bases removed from V and 4 bases from J, the gap between germline ends came to 13 bases. The DNA of the CDR3 is TGTGCCAGCAGCCGGGGGACTTCTGCAGATACGCAGTATTTT. It encodes CASSRGTSADTQYF.

The chain employs TRBV18 and TRBJ2-7; 7 bases line up with TRBD2. The trim removed 2 bases at V and 9 bases at J, leaving 13 bases unmatched. In germline, CDR1 is KGHSH, CDR2 LQKENI. The CDR3 extends over 15 amino acids. CDR3 coding DNA: TGTGCCAGCTCACCAGAAGCGGGACGGCCCCTTGGGCAGTACTTC. Translation gives CASSPEAGRPLGQYF.

This clonotype showed up many times. V gene TRBV29-1 combines with J gene TRBJ2-5; D gene unclear. Trimming removed 2 bases at V and 0 bases at J, with 7 bases between. The CDR3 contains 13 residues. The V gene's germline CDR1 is SQVTM and CDR2 ANQGSEA. The CDR3 sequence is CSVEMSDQETQYF. DNA for the CDR3: TGCAGCGTTGAAATGTCAGACCAAGAGACCCAGTACTTC.

This clonotype was recorded many times. The rearrangement uses TRBV7-2 and TRBJ2-2; 7 bases are shared with TRBD2. CDR3 length: 20 amino acids. The germline gives CDR1 SGHTA, CDR2 FQGNSA. V was pared by 0 bases and J by 0 bases, with 13 bases of the junction left unmatched. CDR3 in DNA: TGTGCCAGCAGCTTAGCGTGGGGAGCGGGGCAGGTTGCGAACACCGGGGAGCTGTTTTTT. This sequence encodes CASSLAWGAGQVANTGELFF.

This clonotype showed up many times. CDR3 loop: CASSSTRGPNTGELFF. For the CDR3, the DNA is TGTGCCAGCAGCTCGACCAGGGGGCCGAACACCGGGGAGCTGTTTTTT. The chain has TRBV11-2 and TRBJ2-2, with TRBD1 matching over 8 bases. Germline V CDR1 and CDR2: SGHAT, FQNNGV. The CDR3 length is 16 residues. V was clipped by 4 bases and J by 0 bases; unmatched bases: 4.

Many counts were recorded for this clonotype. The CDR3 reads CASSFRDSYGYTF. As DNA, the CDR3 is TGTGCCAGCAGTTTCAGGGACAGCTATGGCTACACCTTC. The rearrangement joins TRBV12-3 or TRBV12-4 to TRBJ1-2; 7 positions match TRBD1. V was clipped by 3 bases and J by 4 bases; unmatched bases: 2. The CDR3 has 13 residues.

This clonotype has ten or more counts. This rearrangement joins TRBV25-1 to TRBJ2-6; D ambiguous. Deletions cut 4 bases from V and 2 bases from J, with 9 bases between. The V gene's germline CDR1 is MGHDK and CDR2 SYGVNS. The CDR3 contains 15 residues. CDR3 sequence: CASSGFRTGANVLTF. The DNA of the CDR3 is TGTGCCAGCAGTGGATTTCGGACTGGGGCCAACGTCCTGACTTTC.

CDR3 in amino acids: CASSFSSAEKLFF. The CDR3, as DNA: TGTGCCAGCAGTTTTAGTAGTGCCGAAAAACTGTTTTTT. The chain couples TRBV28 to TRBJ1-4, with no clear D. Trimming pared 3 bases from V and 8 bases from J, leaving 10 bases between. The CDR3 has 13 amino acids. Germline lookup yields CDR1 MDHEN and CDR2 SYDVKM.

There are many counts of this clonotype. The chain recombines TRBV12-3 or TRBV12-4 with TRBJ2-1; 8 nucleotides line up with TRBD2. The CDR3 has 14 amino acids. Trimming took 1 base from V and 15 from J; bases not matched to a gene: 11. The CDR3 nucleotides read TGTGCCAGCAGTTTAGGAGGTATCGGCGGGGGGCGGTTCTTC. The encoded protein is CASSLGGIGGGRFF.